Listed here are 17 T cell receptor beta chains from one sample, sequenced in a study of Graves' ophthalmopathy and Graves' hyperthyroidism. Amplification from RNA transcripts yielded the TCR beta CDR3 regions. Investigators did first-round RT-PCR with HTBI primers, then second-round multiplex PCR. TCRdb reprocessed the multiplex PCR reads with MiXCR, giving one entry per CDR3 protein. The sample records approximately 160,000 distinct CDR3 sequences, approximately 40% being singletons. Material for sequencing was peripheral blood. These receptors were collected from a woman aged 35 to 49 with Graves' ophthalmopathy.

The chain joins TRBV27 to TRBJ1-1, with no clear D. This CDR3 comprises 15 residues. The germline V gene has CDR1 MNHEY and CDR2 SMNVEV (reference sequence). V was cut by 0 bases and J by 1 base, with 9 bases left in between. The DNA for the CDR3 is TGTGCCAGCAGTTTATCGATCTACACGAACACTGAAGCTTTCTTT. This encodes CASSLSIYTNTEAFF.

V usage is TRBV7-2 and J usage is TRBJ1-5; D remains ambiguous. Trimming removed 2 bases from V and 3 bases from J, with 11 bases in between. The germline V gene has CDR1 SGHTA and CDR2 FQGNSA. The CDR3 runs 15 residues. The CDR3 coding sequence is TGTGCCAGCAGCTTATATTCTGGCACCAATCAGCCCCAGCATTTT. This sequence encodes CASSLYSGTNQPQHF.

V is TRBV12-3 or TRBV12-4 and J is TRBJ2-5; 7 bases map to TRBD2. The CDR3 is 14 amino acids. The V gene end was trimmed by 3 bases and the J gene end by 4 bases; junction bases not matched to a gene: 5. CDR3 in DNA: TGTGCCAGCAGTTTGTCGGGGGGTAGAGAGACCCAGTACTTC. Amino acid sequence: CASSLSGGRETQYF.

The rearrangement joins TRBV7-8 to TRBJ1-2; D remains ambiguous. V lost 1 base and J 8 bases, leaving 11 bases between the germline ends. The CDR3 is made up of 13 amino acids. From germline, CDR1 is SGHVS and CDR2 FQNEAQ. The CDR3 here is CASSLVPVGGYTF. The CDR3 DNA reads as TGTGCCAGCAGCTTAGTCCCAGTTGGCGGCTACACCTTC.

This chain connects TRBV7-9 to TRBJ1-2; the D gene is possibly TRBD1 (5 bases). The V end lost 3 bases, the J end lost 4 bases, and 9 bases lay between the germline ends. This CDR3 has 13 amino acids. Germline-derived CDR1 and CDR2 are SEHNR and FQNEAQ (reference sequence). CDR3: CASSLGPRYGYTF. The CDR3 nucleotides are TGTGCCAGCAGCTTGGGACCTCGCTATGGCTACACCTTC.

This clonotype showed up many times. This chain connects TRBV6-1 to TRBJ1-2; the match to TRBD1 covers 9 bases. With 5 bases clipped from V and 8 bases from J, the junction kept 9 bases outside the gene matches. Germline lookup yields CDR1 MNHNS and CDR2 SASEGT. The CDR3 contains 14 residues. The CDR3 spells CASSQTGGGGGYTF. CDR3 sequence (DNA): TGTGCCAGCAGTCAAACAGGGGGCGGTGGAGGCTACACCTTC.

By its share, this clonotype is medium-sized. The chain uses TRBV25-1 and TRBJ2-5, with 7 positions matching TRBD2. This CDR3 comprises 15 residues. The germline gives CDR1 MGHDK, CDR2 SYGVNS. With 1 base clipped from V and 7 bases from J, the junction kept 9 bases outside the gene matches. Written as DNA, the CDR3 is TGTGCCAGCAGTGAATTAGACGGGGGGATAGGGACCCAGTACTTC. Its protein is CASSELDGGIGTQYF.

This clonotype was seen many times. The V and J genes are TRBV2 and TRBJ2-7; possible D gene TRBD2, 6 bases. The germline CDR1 and CDR2 sequences are SNHLY and FYNNEI. Trimming cost V 3 bases and J 0 bases, with 12 bases left between them. This CDR3 is built from 15 residues. As DNA, the CDR3 is TGTGCCAGCAGTGAGGGTCACGGGAGCTCCTACGAGCAGTACTTC. Amino acids: CASSEGHGSSYEQYF.

On this clonotype itself: This may be a read error, as it is one base from a much larger clone. The chain recombines TRBV12-3 or TRBV12-4 with TRBJ1-1; maybe TRBD1 (5 bases). This CDR3 is built from 13 residues. Trimming cost V 6 bases and J 1 base, with 9 bases left between them. CDR3 in amino acids: CASRPGTNTEAFF. In nucleotides, the CDR3 is TGTGCCAGCAGGCCTGGGACGAACACTGAAGCTTTCTTT.

The genes are TRBV11-2 and TRBJ2-7; TRBD1 might be the D (6 bases). Germline values: CDR1 SGHAT, CDR2 FQNNGV. This CDR3 contains 12 residues. V was clipped by 5 bases and J by 5 bases, with 10 bases between them. The CDR3 sequence is CASSPGVHEQYF. CDR3 bases: TGTGCCAGCAGCCCAGGGGTCCACGAGCAGTACTTC.

This clonotype was seen at least ten times. The gene calls are TRBV10-2 and TRBJ1-5, with D perhaps TRBD1 (6 bases). The CDR3 spans 14 residues. The germline V and J ends were trimmed by 3 bases and 7 bases, with 13 bases remaining between them. Germline V CDR1 and CDR2: WSHSY, SAAADI. The CDR3, as DNA: TGCGCCAGCAGTGATCGTGGGGGCGACCAGCCCCAGCATTTT. Translated: CASSDRGGDQPQHF.

This clonotype was seen repeatedly, ten times or more. The chain links TRBV28 to TRBJ1-5; D unresolved. The germline V gene has CDR1 MDHEN and CDR2 SYDVKM. CDR3 length: 14 residues. Trimming left V 3 bases short and J 3 bases short, with 9 bases between. The CDR3 spells CASSLSGHNQPQHF. The CDR3 DNA sequence: TGTGCCAGCAGTTTGTCAGGCCACAATCAGCCCCAGCATTTT.

This CDR3 reads CASSLEGQAAYEQYF. CDR3 in DNA: TGTGCCAGCAGCTTGGAGGGACAGGCAGCCTACGAGCAGTACTTC. The chain links TRBV11-3 to TRBJ2-7, with TRBD1 matching over 8 bases. Germline V gene lookup returns CDR1 SGHNT and CDR2 YENEEA. The CDR3 totals 15 residues. Trimming took 3 bases from V and 2 from J; bases not matched to a gene: 6.

This clonotype was recorded at least ten times. The CDR3 DNA follows: TGTGCCAGCAGCCGCACCGGGACATCGAACACCGGGGAGCTGTTTTTT. This sequence encodes CASSRTGTSNTGELFF. The chain has TRBV11-2 and TRBJ2-2, with D perhaps TRBD1 (6 bases). This CDR3 contains 16 residues. Trimming cost V 5 bases and J 0 bases, with 13 bases left between them. Germline lookup yields CDR1 SGHAT and CDR2 FQNNGV.

There are many counts of this clonotype. The genes are TRBV28 and TRBJ2-2; 12 bases are shared with TRBD2. Germline CDR1 and CDR2: MDHEN and SYDVKM. The CDR3 sequence is 17 residues long. V was clipped by 6 bases and J by 3 bases; unmatched bases: 8. CDR3 nucleotide sequence: TGTGCCAGCAGAAAGACTAGCGGGAGATTTCACACCGGGGAGCTGTTTTTT. Translated, it gives CASRKTSGRFHTGELFF.

This clonotype was observed at least ten times. V gene TRBV11-1 combines with J gene TRBJ1-2; D is unresolved. With 5 bases removed from V and 7 bases from J, the gap between germline ends came to 14 bases. CDR1 and CDR2 from the germline V gene are SGHAT and FQDESV (reference sequence). The CDR3 sequence is 13 residues long. The CDR3 region is CASSQGRGSGYTF. CDR3 nucleotide sequence: TGTGCCAGCAGCCAAGGTCGGGGATCTGGCTACACCTTC. Drawing the rest from reference TRBV11-1 and TRBJ1-2, the complete variable domain is EAEVAQSPRYKITEKSQAVAFWCDPISGHATLYWYRQILGQGPELLVQFQDESVVDDSQLPKDRFSAERLKGVDSTLKIQPAELGDSAMYLCASSQGRGSGYTFGSGTRLTVV.

This clonotype was seen repeatedly, ten times or more. This sequence joins TRBV19 and TRBJ2-5; 7 nucleotides line up with TRBD2. Per the germline V gene, CDR1 is LNHDA and CDR2 is SQIVND (reference sequence). Trimming took 4 bases from V and 4 from J; bases not matched to a gene: 9. The CDR3 totals 15 residues. CDR3 amino acids: CASSSGGHPGETQYF. CDR3 DNA sequence: TGTGCCAGTAGTAGCGGGGGTCATCCCGGAGAGACCCAGTACTTC. The full variable domain, rest sourced from reference TRBV19 and TRBJ2-5, is DGGITQSPKYLFRKEGQNVTLSCEQNLNHDAMYWYRQDPGQGLRLIYYSQIVNDFQKGDIAEGYSVSREKKESFPLTVTSAQKNPTAFYLCASSSGGHPGETQYFGPGTRLLVL.